This T cell receptor beta chain was profiled in a study of T cell responses to AZD1222 COVID-19 vaccine. Whole-study findings and limits: There were mostly white British donors and more females than males, and clonal diversity was possibly underestimated. Repertoires were obtained solely post-peak T cell response.

Data came from immunoSEQ multiplex PCR; TCRdb stores just in-frame clones and leaves some out. The sample includes about 130,000 clones, more than 90% of them seen just once. A remark on this clone: The target antigen is unknown.

The V segment lost 8 bases and the J segment 4 bases; nucleotides outside the gene matches: 5. The CDR3 length is 13 residues. The germline CDR1 and CDR2 sequences are MDHEN and SYDVKM. Sequenced material: peripheral blood, taken 28 days after the second AZD1222 dose. The V call is TRBV28, the J call TRBJ2-3, with 8 bases that match TRBD2. The sequence came from an adult who received the AZD1222 COVID-19 vaccine. The chain's CDR3 is CASLAGGADTQYF. CDR3 nucleotides: TGTGCCAGCCTAGCGGGCGGAGCAGATACGCAGTATTTT.